The 15 T cell receptor beta chains below come from one sample, sequenced in a study of blood T cell repertoires in COVID-19 (dated by TCRdb to the early 2020s). Libraries were made using the immunoSEQ multiplex PCR assay. TCRdb retrieved this table from immuneACCESS and kept in-frame rearrangements only. Not all clones are present; in checked studies, unresolved V genes account for under half, and no reason is known for the remainder. This sample lists about 170,000 clones; about 80% were detected once. The top ten clones comprise roughly 3% of the sample. The sequenced material came from peripheral blood. All receptors come from a human donor with acute or convalescent COVID-19. The donor label of this sample is uncertain.

The CDR3 DNA is TGTGCCATCAGTGAACGGAGACAGGGGGCACAAGATACGCAGTATTTT. Residues: CAISERRQGAQDTQYF. V usage is TRBV10-3 and J usage is TRBJ2-3, with 10 bases that match TRBD1. The germline V gene encodes CDR1 ENHRY and CDR2 SYGVKD. With V trimmed by 3 bases and J by 5 bases, 8 bases remained unmatched. This CDR3 is 16 amino acids long.

V usage is TRBV19 and J usage is TRBJ2-5; 9 bases agree with TRBD1. The V gene's germline CDR1 is LNHDA and CDR2 SQIVND (reference sequence). Losses at the gene ends were 7 bases for V and 4 bases for J; bases not matched to a gene: 4. This CDR3 spans 13 amino acids. CDR3 DNA sequence: TGTGCCAGTAATACAGGGGGCCCAGAGACCCAGTACTTC. Translated, it gives CASNTGGPETQYF.

CDR3 nucleotides: TGTGCCAGCAGCGACAGGGGGCATGGCTACACCTTC. As protein: CASSDRGHGYTF. The genes are TRBV6-5 and TRBJ1-2; 10 nucleotides match TRBD1. Trimming removed 6 bases from V and 6 bases from J; junction bases left unmatched: 1. The length of the CDR3 is 12 residues. Germline V gene sequence: CDR1 MNHEY, CDR2 SVGAGI.

The J gene is TRBJ2-7, the V gene TRBV20-1; 12 nucleotides agree with TRBD2. The ends lost 3 bases at V and 4 bases at J; junction bases unmatched: 7. Germline lookup yields CDR1 DFQATT and CDR2 SNEGSKA (reference sequence). This CDR3 comprises 15 residues. For the CDR3, the DNA is TGCAGTGCTAGTCCCCTAGCGGGAGGGGCATACGAGCAGTACTTC. This translates into CSASPLAGGAYEQYF.

The V call is TRBV27, the J call TRBJ2-7; TRBD1 matches at 8 bases. The CDR3 is made up of 15 amino acids. Unmatched junction bases numbered 8, after V lost 5 bases and J lost 2 bases. From germline, CDR1 is MNHEY and CDR2 SMNVEV (reference sequence). CDR3 in DNA: TGTGCCAGCAGTCCCCTGACAGGGGTGACCTACGAGCAGTACTTC. Protein: CASSPLTGVTYEQYF.

The gene calls are TRBV5-4 and TRBJ1-3, with 7 bases matching TRBD1. The J segment lost 0 bases and the V segment lost 3 bases, leaving 6 bases of the junction unmatched. The germline V gene has CDR1 SGHNT and CDR2 YYREEE (reference sequence). The CDR3 covers 16 residues. The CDR3 DNA follows: TGTGCCAGCAGCTATGGACAGGCCCTCTCTGGAAACACCATATATTTT. It codes for CASSYGQALSGNTIYF.

This chain joins TRBV6-5 and TRBJ2-7; 7 nucleotides line up with TRBD1. This CDR3 contains 15 residues. Germline V gene lookup returns CDR1 MNHEY and CDR2 SVGAGI. V lost 3 bases to trimming and J lost 1 base; unmatched junction nucleotides: 6. The CDR3 here is CASSYSGTESYEQYF. CDR3 DNA: TGTGCCAGCAGTTATTCCGGGACAGAGTCCTACGAGCAGTACTTC.

The chain links TRBV6-2 or TRBV6-3 to TRBJ1-5, with D possibly being TRBD1 (5 bases). The ends were cut back, 4 bases at V and 9 bases at J, with 13 bases in the middle. From germline, CDR1 is MNHEY and CDR2 SVGEGT. This CDR3 contains 13 residues. The CDR3 protein is CASSSRDFGPQHF. CDR3 DNA: TGTGCCAGCAGTTCGAGGGACTTTGGGCCCCAGCATTTT.

This rearrangement joins TRBV2 to TRBJ1-4; the match to TRBD1 covers 9 bases. Germline V gene sequence: CDR1 SNHLY, CDR2 FYNNEI. The CDR3 sequence is 15 residues long. Trimming cost V 3 bases and J 8 bases; bases outside gene matches: 7. The CDR3 spells CASSDRGQGGEKLFF. The CDR3 region has the DNA TGTGCCAGCAGTGACCGGGGACAGGGCGGCGAAAAACTGTTTTTT. Filled out from reference TRBV2 and TRBJ1-4, the complete variable domain reads EPEVTQTPSHQVTQMGQEVILRCVPISNHLYFYWYRQILGQKVEFLVSFYNNEISEKSEIFDDQFSVERPDGSNFTLKIRSTKLEDSAMYFCASSDRGQGGEKLFFGSGTQLSVL.

The CDR3 loop reads CASHVLLGETQYF. CDR3 in DNA: TGCGCCAGCCATGTCCTTCTGGGCGAGACCCAGTACTTC. The chain joins TRBV10-2 to TRBJ2-5; D gene unclear. Looked up from germline, CDR1 is WSHSY and CDR2 is SAAADI. Trimming pared 8 bases from V and 5 bases from J, leaving 15 bases between. The CDR3 is 13 residues long.

V and J are TRBV19 and TRBJ2-1; weak D call: TRBD1 (5 bases). Trimming cost V 5 bases and J 6 bases, with 20 bases left between them. This CDR3 spans 16 amino acids. In germline, CDR1 is LNHDA, CDR2 SQIVND (reference sequence). CDR3 nucleotides: TGTGCCAGTAGTGCCCCGGGCAGGGTCCGAAGCAATGAGCAGTTCTTC. Translating gives CASSAPGRVRSNEQFF.

The gene calls are TRBV30 and TRBJ1-2, with 9 bases aligning to TRBD1. V gave up 0 bases and J gave up 12 bases; unmatched junction bases: 11. The CDR3 covers 14 residues. Looked up from germline, CDR1 is GTSNPN and CDR2 is SVGIG (reference sequence). CDR3 sequence: CAWSVPKTGGRNTF. CDR3 nucleotides: TGTGCCTGGAGTGTACCTAAGACAGGGGGGCGGAACACCTTC. Complete variable domain (other parts from reference TRBV30 and TRBJ1-2): SQTIHQWPATLVQPVGSPLSLECTVEGTSNPNLYWYRQAAGRGLQLLFYSVGIGQISSEVPQNLSASRPQDRQFILSSKKLLLSDSGFYLCAWSVPKTGGRNTFGSGTRLTVV.

The V call is TRBV19, the J call TRBJ2-7; 9 bases line up with TRBD1. Germline loops: CDR1 LNHDA, CDR2 SQIVND (reference sequence). The CDR3 totals 14 residues. V was pared by 3 bases and J by 9 bases, with 9 bases of the junction left unmatched. CDR3 DNA sequence: TGTGCCAGTAGTATGGGACAGGGAAACCTAGGGCAGTACTTC. Translation gives CASSMGQGNLGQYF.

This chain's CDR3 is CASTSFGLAGGSQETQYF. CDR3 in DNA: TGTGCCAGCACCTCGTTCGGACTAGCGGGGGGGTCGCAAGAGACCCAGTACTTC. V usage is TRBV11-2 and J usage is TRBJ2-5, with 15 positions matching TRBD2. The CDR3 is 18 amino acids. The ends lost 7 bases at V and 2 bases at J; junction bases unmatched: 11. Germline V gene sequence: CDR1 SGHAT, CDR2 FQNNGV.

J is TRBJ1-2 and V is TRBV2; no reliable D call. The CDR3 length is 14 residues. Trimming removed 7 bases at V and 7 bases at J, with 19 bases between. CDR1 and CDR2 from the germline V gene are SNHLY and FYNNEI. The CDR3 DNA reads TGTGCCAGCACTAACCGGGAGAACCCTTCTGGCTACACCTTC. It is translated as CASTNRENPSGYTF.